The sequence of this T cell receptor beta chain was determined in a study of T cells in Graves' hyperthyroidism and ophthalmopathy. About the study: The authors collected peripheral blood at initial diagnosis, before any treatment.

What was amplified from RNA transcripts were TCR beta CDR3 regions. First-round RT-PCR targeting the TCR CDR3 was performed with the HTBI primer set. TCRdb called the multiplex PCR reads again in MiXCR, with one record for every CDR3 protein. The data contain around 280,000 distinct CDR3 sequences, roughly 14% of them seen just once; the ten biggest clones take up 7.8%. In its sample, this clonotype was seen many times. CDR3 length equals 15 residues. J gave up 1 base and V 6 bases, and 9 bases lay outside the gene matches. The V gene is TRBV12-3 or TRBV12-4, the J gene TRBJ2-7, with 7 bases fitting TRBD1. The source of this sequence is a woman under 40 with Graves' hyperthyroidism that later progressed to Graves' ophthalmopathy. The sequenced sample was blood. The CDR3 region is CASSKRGTASYEQYF. CDR3 sequence (DNA): TGTGCCAGCAGCAAAAGGGGGACAGCTTCCTACGAGCAGTACTTC.